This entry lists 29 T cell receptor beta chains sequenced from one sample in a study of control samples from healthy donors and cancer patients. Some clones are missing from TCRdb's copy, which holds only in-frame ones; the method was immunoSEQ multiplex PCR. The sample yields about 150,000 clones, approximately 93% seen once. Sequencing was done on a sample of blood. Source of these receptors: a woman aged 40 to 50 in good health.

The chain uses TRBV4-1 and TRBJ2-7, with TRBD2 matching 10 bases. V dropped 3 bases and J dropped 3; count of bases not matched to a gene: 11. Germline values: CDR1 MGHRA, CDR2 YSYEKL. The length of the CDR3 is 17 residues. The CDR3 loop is CASSHGPRLAGDYEQYF. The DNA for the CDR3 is TGCGCCAGCAGCCACGGACCCCGGCTAGCGGGAGACTACGAGCAGTACTTC.

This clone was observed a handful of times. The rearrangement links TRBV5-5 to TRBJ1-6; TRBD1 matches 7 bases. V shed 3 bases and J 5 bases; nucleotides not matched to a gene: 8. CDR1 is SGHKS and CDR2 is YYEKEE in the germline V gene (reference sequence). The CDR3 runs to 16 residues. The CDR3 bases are TGTGCCAGCAGCTGGGGCCGGGACAGAGATAATTCACCCCTCCACTTT. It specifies CASSWGRDRDNSPLHF.

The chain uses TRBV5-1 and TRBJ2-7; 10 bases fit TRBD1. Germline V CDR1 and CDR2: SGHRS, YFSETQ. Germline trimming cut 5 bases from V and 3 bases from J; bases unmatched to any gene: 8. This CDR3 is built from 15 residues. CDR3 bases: TGCGCCAGCAGATCCGGGACAGGGGACGTCTACGAGCAGTACTTC. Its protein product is CASRSGTGDVYEQYF.

CDR3 protein: CASSVEASGSGYTDTQYF. The CDR3 DNA sequence: TGTGCCAGCAGCGTAGAAGCTAGCGGGAGTGGTTACACAGATACGCAGTATTTT. V usage is TRBV9 and J usage is TRBJ2-3; TRBD2 matches 10 bases. Germline V gives CDR1 SGDLS, CDR2 YYNGEE. The CDR3 has 18 amino acids. V shed 0 bases, J shed 2 bases, and the junction held 9 bases outside the gene matches.

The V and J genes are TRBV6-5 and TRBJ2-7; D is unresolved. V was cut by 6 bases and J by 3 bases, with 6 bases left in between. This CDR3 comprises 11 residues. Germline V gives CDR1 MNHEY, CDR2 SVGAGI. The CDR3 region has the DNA TGTGCCAGCAGCAGCGACTACGAGCAGTACTTC. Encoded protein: CASSSDYEQYF.

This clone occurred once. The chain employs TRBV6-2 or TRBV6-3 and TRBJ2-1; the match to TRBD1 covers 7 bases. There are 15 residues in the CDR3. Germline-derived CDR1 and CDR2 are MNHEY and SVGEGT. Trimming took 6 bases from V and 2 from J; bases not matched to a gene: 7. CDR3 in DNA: TGTGCCAGCAGCCCGACAGGGATGCCCTACAATGAGCAGTTCTTC. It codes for CASSPTGMPYNEQFF.

CDR3 in amino acids: CATSREGEKLFF. The CDR3 coding sequence is TGTGCCACCAGCAGAGAAGGCGAAAAACTGTTTTTT. The chain employs TRBV15 and TRBJ1-4; D unclear. The CDR3 covers 12 residues. Germline V gives CDR1 LNHNV, CDR2 YYDKDF (reference sequence). The germline V and J ends were trimmed by 0 bases and 8 bases, with 4 bases remaining between them. Based on the CDR3 plus reference TRBV15 and TRBJ1-4, the full variable domain is DAMVIQNPRYQVTQFGKPVTLSCSQTLNHNVMYWYQQKSSQAPKLLFHYYDKDFNNEADTPDNFQSRRPNTSFCFLDIRSPGLGDTAMYLCATSREGEKLFFGSGTQLSVL.

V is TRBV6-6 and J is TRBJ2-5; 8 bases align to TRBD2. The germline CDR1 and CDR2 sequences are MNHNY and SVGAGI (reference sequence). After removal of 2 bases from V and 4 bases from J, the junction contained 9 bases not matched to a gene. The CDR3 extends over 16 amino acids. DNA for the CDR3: TGTGCCAGCAGTTACCACTACTCCGGGAGGGGAGAGACCCAGTACTTC. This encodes CASSYHYSGRGETQYF.

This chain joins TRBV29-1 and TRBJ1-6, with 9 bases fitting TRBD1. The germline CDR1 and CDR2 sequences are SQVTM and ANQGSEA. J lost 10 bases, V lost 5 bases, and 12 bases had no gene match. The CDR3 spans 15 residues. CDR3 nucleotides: TGCAGCGTTCGACAGGGGGACGCGTCGGGATCACCCCTCCACTTT. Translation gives CSVRQGDASGSPLHF.

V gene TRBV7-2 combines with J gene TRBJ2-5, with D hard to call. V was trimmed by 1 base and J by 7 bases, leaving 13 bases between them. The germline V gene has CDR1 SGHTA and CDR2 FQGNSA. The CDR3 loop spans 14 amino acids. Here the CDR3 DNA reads TGTGCCAGCAGCTTAGTTCGGACCTCAAGGACCCAGTACTTC. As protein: CASSLVRTSRTQYF.

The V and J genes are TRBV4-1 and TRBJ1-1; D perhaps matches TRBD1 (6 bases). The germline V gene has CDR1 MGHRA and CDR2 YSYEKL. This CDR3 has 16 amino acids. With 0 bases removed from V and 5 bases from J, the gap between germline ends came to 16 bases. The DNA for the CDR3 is TGCGCCAGCAGCCAAGATCACAGGGTTTGGTCGACTGAAGCTTTCTTT. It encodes CASSQDHRVWSTEAFF.

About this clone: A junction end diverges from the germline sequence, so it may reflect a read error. CDR3 region: CASPPTVMGRNTIYF. The DNA for the CDR3 is TGTGCCAGCCCACCGACAGTCATGGGAAGAAACACCATATATTTT. V usage is TRBV18 and J usage is TRBJ1-3; D perhaps matches TRBD1 (5 bases). This CDR3 has 15 residues. The germline V gene encodes CDR1 KGHSH and CDR2 LQKENI.

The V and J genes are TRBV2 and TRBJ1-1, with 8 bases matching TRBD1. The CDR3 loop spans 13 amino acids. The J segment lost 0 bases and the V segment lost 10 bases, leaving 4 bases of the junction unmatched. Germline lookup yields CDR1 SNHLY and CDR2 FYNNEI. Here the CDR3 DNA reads TGTGCCACCTACAGGGGGGTGAACACTGAAGCTTTCTTT. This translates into CATYRGVNTEAFF.

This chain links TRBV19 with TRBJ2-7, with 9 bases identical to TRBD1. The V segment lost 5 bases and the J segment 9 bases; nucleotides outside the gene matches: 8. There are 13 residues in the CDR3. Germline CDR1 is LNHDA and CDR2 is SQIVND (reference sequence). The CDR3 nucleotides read TGTGCCAGTAGTCCGGGACAGGGTGCCTCGCAGTACTTC. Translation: CASSPGQGASQYF.

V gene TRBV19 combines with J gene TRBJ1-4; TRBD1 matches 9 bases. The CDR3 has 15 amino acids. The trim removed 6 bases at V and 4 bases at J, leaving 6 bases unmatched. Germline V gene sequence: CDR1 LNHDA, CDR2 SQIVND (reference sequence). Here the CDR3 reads CASSYRGQGNEKLFF. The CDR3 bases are TGTGCCAGTAGCTACAGGGGGCAGGGTAATGAAAAACTGTTTTTT.

CDR3 protein: CASSELQGADNSPLHF. Written as DNA, the CDR3 is TGTGCCAGCAGTGAGCTTCAGGGGGCCGATAATTCACCCCTCCACTTT. The rearrangement joins TRBV6-1 to TRBJ1-6; 8 bases are a match to TRBD1. There are 16 residues in the CDR3. Germline CDR1 MNHNS, CDR2 SASEGT. J lost 5 bases, V lost 3 bases, and 6 bases had no gene match.

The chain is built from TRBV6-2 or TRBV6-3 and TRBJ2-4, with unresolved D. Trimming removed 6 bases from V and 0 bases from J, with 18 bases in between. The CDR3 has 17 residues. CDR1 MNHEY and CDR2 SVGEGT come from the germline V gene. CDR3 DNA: TGTGCCAGCAGCGCTCCCGACGGCGAACTAGCCAAAAACATTCAGTACTTC. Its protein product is CASSAPDGELAKNIQYF.

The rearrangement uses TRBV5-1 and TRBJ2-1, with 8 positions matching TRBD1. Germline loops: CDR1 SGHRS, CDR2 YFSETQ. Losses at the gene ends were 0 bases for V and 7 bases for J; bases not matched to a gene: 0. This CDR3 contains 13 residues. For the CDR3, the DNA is TGCGCCAGCAGCTTGGACAGGGGGAATGAGCAGTTCTTC. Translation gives CASSLDRGNEQFF.

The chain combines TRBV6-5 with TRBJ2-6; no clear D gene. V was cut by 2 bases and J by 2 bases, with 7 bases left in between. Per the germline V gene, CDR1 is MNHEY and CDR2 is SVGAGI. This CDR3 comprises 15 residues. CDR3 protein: CASSYQGAGANVLTF. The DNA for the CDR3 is TGTGCCAGCAGTTACCAAGGTGCTGGGGCCAACGTCCTGACTTTC.

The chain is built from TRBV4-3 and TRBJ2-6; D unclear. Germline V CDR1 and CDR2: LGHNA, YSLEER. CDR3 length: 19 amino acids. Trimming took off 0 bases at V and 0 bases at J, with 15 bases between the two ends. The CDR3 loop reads CASSQDRETRFSGANVLTF. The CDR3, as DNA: TGCGCCAGCAGCCAAGATAGAGAGACTCGGTTCTCTGGGGCCAACGTCCTGACTTTC.

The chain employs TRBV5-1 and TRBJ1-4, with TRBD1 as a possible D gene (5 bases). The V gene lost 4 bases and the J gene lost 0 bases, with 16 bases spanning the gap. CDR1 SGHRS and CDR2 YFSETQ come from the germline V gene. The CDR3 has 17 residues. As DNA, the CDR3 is TGCGCCAGCAGCCTCGACAGTGCCGCCGCAACTAATGAAAAACTGTTTTTT. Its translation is CASSLDSAAATNEKLFF.

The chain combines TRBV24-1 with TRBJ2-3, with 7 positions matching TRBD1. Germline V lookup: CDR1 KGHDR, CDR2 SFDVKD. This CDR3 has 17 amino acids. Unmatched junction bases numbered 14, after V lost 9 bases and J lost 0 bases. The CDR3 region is CATSHTRAGGSTDTQYF. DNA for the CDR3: TGTGCCACCTCACACACACGCGCAGGGGGAAGCACAGATACGCAGTATTTT.

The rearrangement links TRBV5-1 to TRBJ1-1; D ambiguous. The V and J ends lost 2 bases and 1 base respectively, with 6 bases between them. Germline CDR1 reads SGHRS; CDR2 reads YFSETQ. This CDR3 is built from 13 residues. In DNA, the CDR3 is TGCGCCAGCAGCTTCAACTGGAACACTGAAGCTTTCTTT. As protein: CASSFNWNTEAFF.

The chain's CDR3 is CASSLSLGTNEQFF. Here the CDR3 DNA reads TGTGCCAGCAGCTTATCTTTAGGAACCAATGAGCAGTTCTTC. The chain carries TRBV7-2 and TRBJ2-1; D ambiguous. Trimming pared 2 bases from V and 6 bases from J, leaving 11 bases between. Per germline, CDR1 SGHTA and CDR2 FQGNSA. This CDR3 is built from 14 residues. Drawing the rest from reference TRBV7-2 and TRBJ2-1, the complete variable domain is GAGVSQSPSNKVTEKGKDVELRCDPISGHTALYWYRQSLGQGLEFLIYFQGNSAPDKSGLPSDRFSAERTGGSVSTLTIQRTQQEDSAVYLCASSLSLGTNEQFFGPGTRLTVL.

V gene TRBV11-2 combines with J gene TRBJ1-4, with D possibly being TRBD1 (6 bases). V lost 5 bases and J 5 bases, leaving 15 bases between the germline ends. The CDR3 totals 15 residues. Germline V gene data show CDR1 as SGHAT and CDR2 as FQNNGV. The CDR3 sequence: CASSPAGRGNEKLFF. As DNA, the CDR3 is TGTGCCAGCAGCCCCGCCGGGAGGGGGAATGAAAAACTGTTTTTT.

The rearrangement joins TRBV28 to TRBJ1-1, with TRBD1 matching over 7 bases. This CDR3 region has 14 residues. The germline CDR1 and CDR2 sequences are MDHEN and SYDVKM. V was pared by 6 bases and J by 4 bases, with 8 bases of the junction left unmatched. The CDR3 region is CASRGGQLSTEAFF. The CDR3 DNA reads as TGTGCCAGCAGGGGGGGACAGCTGAGCACTGAAGCTTTCTTT.

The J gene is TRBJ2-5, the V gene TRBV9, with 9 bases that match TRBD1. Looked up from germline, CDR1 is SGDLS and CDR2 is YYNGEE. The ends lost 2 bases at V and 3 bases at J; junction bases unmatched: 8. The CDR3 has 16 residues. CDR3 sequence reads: CASSVRPGTGKETQYF. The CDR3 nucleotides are TGTGCCAGCAGCGTTCGACCCGGGACAGGGAAAGAGACCCAGTACTTC.

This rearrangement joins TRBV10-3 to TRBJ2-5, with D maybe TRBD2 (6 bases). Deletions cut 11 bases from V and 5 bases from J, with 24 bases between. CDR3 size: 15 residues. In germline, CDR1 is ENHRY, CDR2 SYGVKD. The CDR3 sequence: CASRAETRAWETQYF. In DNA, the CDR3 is TGTGCCTCGAGGGCCGAGACTAGGGCTTGGGAGACCCAGTACTTC.

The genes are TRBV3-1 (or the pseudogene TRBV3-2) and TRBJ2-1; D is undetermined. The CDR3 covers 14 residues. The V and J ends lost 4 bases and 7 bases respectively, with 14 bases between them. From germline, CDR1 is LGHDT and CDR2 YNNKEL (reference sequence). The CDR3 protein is CASSRRAGYNEQFF. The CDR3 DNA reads TGTGCCAGCAGCCGACGCGCCGGGTATAATGAGCAGTTCTTC.